This passage covers 2 T cell receptor beta chains from one sample sequenced in a study of CXCR4 blockade with PD-1 therapy in pancreatic cancer. Profiled with immunoSEQ multiplex PCR; TCRdb holds only in-frame clones, not every one. Of approximately 2,500 clones listed, 40% are singletons. Sequencing was carried out using tumor tissue. Source of these receptors: a human donor with pancreatic ductal adenocarcinoma.

This clone showed up just once. V is TRBV19 and J is TRBJ2-7, with D possibly being TRBD1 or TRBD2 (5 bases each). The CDR3 is 13 residues long. Between the trimmed V and J ends, which lost 5 bases and 2 bases, there was a span of 10 bases. Per germline, CDR1 LNHDA and CDR2 SQIVND (reference sequence). This CDR3 reads CASSSGATYEQYF. DNA for the CDR3: TGTGCCAGTAGTTCCGGGGCCACCTACGAGCAGTACTTC.

This clone has just a few counts. The chain employs TRBV4-1 and TRBJ1-4; 7 bases line up with TRBD1. The CDR3 runs to 18 residues. After removal of 7 bases from V and 0 bases from J, the junction contained 14 bases not matched to a gene. CDR1 and CDR2 (germline): MGHRA, YSYEKL. The DNA of the CDR3 is TGCGCCAGCAAACGGGGAGGACAGGCTGATGCAACTAATGAAAAACTGTTTTTT. This codes for CASKRGGQADATNEKLFF.